The T cell receptor beta chain under discussion was sequenced for a study of response to subunit inactivated influenza vaccine. Overall study findings and caveats: Each seasonal flu vaccination may recruit only limited new T cells, authors suggested.

This clonotype came up many times. Antigen: not known. In TCRdb, the RT-PCR reads were re-called with MiXCR into one record per CDR3 protein. The sample has around 470,000 distinct CDR3 sequences, 7.2% seen once. This material consisted of PBMCs from blood, taken around 25 months after vaccination. The clonotype was recovered from a man between 50 and 69 years old who received an inactivated influenza vaccine.

CDR3 bases: TGTGCCAGCAGCCCCACTAGCGGGAGTAGGTACGAGCAGTACTTC. Translated: CASSPTSGSRYEQYF. This sequence joins TRBV3-1 and TRBJ2-7, with 11 nucleotides matching TRBD2. This CDR3 contains 15 residues. The germline CDR1 and CDR2 sequences are LGHDT and YNNKEL (reference sequence). The V segment lost 4 bases and the J segment 4 bases; nucleotides outside the gene matches: 6.